This T cell receptor beta chain was sequenced in a study of PD-1 blockade in classical Hodgkin lymphoma. CDR3 length equals 15 residues. V was clipped by 0 bases and J by 3 bases, with 12 bases between them. Germline CDR1 is MGHRA and CDR2 is YSYEKL. Sequenced by immunoSEQ multiplex PCR; TCRdb stores in-frame clones only, minus some. Of approximately 84,000 clones detected, over 80% appear once; the ten largest clones hold 15% to 20%. Regarding time point: cycle 4 day 1 (C4D1), after less than seven weeks of nivolumab. There was relapse after autologous stem cell transplantation in every patient, and there was variation in brentuximab vedotin exposure. With respect to this clone: The antigen remains unidentified.

General study points: The origin of the repertoire differences remains undefined, with disease activity or prior therapy as possible causes. Before treatment, complete responders showed about the same diversity as newly diagnosed patients.

The genes are TRBV4-1 and TRBJ2-7, with D perhaps assigned TRBD1 or TRBD2 (5 bases each). The source was peripheral blood mononuclear cells (PBMCs), collected before the fourth cycle of nivolumab. The source of this sequence is a human donor with classical Hodgkin lymphoma. CDR3 in amino acids: CASSQDQGGGYEQYF. CDR3 nucleotide sequence: TGCGCCAGCAGCCAAGATCAAGGTGGGGGCTACGAGCAGTACTTC.